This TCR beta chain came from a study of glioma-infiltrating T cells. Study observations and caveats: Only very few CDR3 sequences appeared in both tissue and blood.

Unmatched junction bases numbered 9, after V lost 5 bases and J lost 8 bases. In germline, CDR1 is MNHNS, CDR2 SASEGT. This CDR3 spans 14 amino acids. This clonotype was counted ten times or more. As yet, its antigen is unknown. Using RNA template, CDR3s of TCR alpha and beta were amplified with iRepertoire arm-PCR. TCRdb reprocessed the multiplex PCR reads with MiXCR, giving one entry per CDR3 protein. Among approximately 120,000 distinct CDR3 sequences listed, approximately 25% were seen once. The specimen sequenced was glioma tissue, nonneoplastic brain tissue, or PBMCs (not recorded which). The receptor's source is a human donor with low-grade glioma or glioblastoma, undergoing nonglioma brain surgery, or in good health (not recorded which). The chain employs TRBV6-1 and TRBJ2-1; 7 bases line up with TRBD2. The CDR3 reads CASSPTSSWDEQFF. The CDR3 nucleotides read TGTGCCAGCAGTCCGACTAGCTCCTGGGATGAGCAGTTCTTC.